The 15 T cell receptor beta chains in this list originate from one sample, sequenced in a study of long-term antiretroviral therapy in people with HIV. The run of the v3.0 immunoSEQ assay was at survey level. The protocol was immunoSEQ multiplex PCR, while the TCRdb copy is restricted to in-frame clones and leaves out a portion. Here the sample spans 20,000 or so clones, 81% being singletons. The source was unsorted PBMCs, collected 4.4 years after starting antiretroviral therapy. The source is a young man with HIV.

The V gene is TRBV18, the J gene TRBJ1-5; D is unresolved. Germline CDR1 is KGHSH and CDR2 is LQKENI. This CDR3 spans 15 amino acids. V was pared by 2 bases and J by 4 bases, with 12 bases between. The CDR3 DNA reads TGTGCCAGCTCACCAGACTTCGGAGGGAATCAGCCCCAGCATTTT. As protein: CASSPDFGGNQPQHF.

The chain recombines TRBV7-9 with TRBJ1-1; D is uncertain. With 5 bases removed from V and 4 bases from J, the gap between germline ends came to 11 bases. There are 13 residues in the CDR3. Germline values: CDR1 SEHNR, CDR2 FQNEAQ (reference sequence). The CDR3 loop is CASSPPGPTEAFF. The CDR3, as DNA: TGTGCCAGCAGCCCCCCGGGCCCCACTGAAGCTTTCTTT.

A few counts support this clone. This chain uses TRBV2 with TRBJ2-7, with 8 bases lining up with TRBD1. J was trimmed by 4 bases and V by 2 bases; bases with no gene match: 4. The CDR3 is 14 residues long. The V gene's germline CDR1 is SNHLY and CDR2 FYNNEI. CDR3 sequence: CASSEWQGAYEQYF. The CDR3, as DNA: TGTGCCAGCAGTGAATGGCAGGGGGCTTACGAGCAGTACTTC.

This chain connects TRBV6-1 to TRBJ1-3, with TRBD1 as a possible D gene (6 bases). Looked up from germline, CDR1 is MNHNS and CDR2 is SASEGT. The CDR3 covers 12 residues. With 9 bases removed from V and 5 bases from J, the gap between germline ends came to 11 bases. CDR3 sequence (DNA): TGTGCCAGTGAACAGGGTCGAAACACCATATATTTT. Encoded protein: CASEQGRNTIYF.

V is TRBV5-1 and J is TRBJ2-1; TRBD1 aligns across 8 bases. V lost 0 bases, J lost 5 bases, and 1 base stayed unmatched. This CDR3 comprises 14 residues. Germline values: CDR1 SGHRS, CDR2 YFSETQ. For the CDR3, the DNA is TGCGCCAGCAGCTTGGGGACAGGGAACAATGAGCAGTTCTTC. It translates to CASSLGTGNNEQFF.

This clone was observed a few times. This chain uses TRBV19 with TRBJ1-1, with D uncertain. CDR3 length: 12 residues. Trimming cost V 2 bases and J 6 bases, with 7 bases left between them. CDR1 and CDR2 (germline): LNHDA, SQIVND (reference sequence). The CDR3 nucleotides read TGTGCCAGTAGTATAAGGGAATCTGAAGCTTTCTTT. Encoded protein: CASSIRESEAFF.

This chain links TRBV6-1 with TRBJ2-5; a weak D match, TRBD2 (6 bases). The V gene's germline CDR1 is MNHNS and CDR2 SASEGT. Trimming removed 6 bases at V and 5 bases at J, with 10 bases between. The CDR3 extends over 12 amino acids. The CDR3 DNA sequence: TGTGCCAGCAGGTGGGGGGAGGAGACCCAGTACTTC. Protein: CASRWGEETQYF.

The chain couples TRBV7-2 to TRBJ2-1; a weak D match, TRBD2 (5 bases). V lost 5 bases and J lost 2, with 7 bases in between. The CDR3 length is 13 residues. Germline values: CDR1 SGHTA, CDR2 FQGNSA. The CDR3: CASSDGTYNEQFF. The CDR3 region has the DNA TGTGCCAGCAGCGACGGGACCTACAATGAGCAGTTCTTC.

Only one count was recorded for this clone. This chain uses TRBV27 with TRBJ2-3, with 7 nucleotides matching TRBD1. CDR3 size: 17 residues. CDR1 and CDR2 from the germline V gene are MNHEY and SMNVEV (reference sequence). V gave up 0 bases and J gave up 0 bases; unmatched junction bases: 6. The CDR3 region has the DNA TGTGCCAGCAGTTTATCCGGGACAGATTCTAGCACAGATACGCAGTATTTT. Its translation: CASSLSGTDSSTDTQYF.

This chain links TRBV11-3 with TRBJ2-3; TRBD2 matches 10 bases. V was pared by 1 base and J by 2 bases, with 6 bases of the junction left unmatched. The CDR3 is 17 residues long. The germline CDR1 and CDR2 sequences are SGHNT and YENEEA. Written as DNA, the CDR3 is TGTGCCAGCAGCTTAGCTGGGACTAGCGATGACACAGATACGCAGTATTTT. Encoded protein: CASSLAGTSDDTDTQYF. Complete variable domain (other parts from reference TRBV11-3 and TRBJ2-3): EAGVVQSPRYKIIEKKQPVAFWCNPISGHNTLYWYLQNLGQGPELLIRYENEEAVDDSQLPKDRFSAERLKGVDSTLKIQPAELGDSAVYLCASSLAGTSDDTDTQYFGPGTRLTVL.

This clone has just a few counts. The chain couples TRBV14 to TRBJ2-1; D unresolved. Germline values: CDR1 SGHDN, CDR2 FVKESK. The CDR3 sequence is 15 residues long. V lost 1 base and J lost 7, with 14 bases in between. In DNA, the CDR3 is TGTGCCAGCAGCCAAGTCCTAGGGTCTAGGAATGAGCAGTTCTTC. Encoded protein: CASSQVLGSRNEQFF.

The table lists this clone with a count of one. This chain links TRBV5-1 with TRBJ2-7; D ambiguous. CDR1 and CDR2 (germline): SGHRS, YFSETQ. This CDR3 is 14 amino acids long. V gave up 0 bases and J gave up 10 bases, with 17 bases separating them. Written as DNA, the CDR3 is TGCGCCAGCAGCTTGGCCAAAATCTCCAGCCCCCAGTACTTC. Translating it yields CASSLAKISSPQYF.

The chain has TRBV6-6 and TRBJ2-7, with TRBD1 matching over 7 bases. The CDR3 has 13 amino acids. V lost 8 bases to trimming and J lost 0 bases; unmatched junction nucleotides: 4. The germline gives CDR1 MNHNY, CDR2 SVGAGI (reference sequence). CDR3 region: CASGDRDSYEQYF. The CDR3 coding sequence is TGTGCCAGCGGAGACAGGGACTCCTACGAGCAGTACTTC.

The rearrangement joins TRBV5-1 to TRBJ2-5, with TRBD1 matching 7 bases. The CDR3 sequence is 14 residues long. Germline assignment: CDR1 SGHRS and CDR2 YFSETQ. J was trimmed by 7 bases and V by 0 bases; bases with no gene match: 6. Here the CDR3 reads CASSLGTGLSTQYF. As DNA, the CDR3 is TGCGCCAGCAGCTTGGGGACAGGATTATCGACCCAGTACTTC. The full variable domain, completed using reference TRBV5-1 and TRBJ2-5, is KAGVTQTPRYLIKTRGQQVTLSCSPISGHRSVSWYQQTPGQGLQFLFEYFSETQRNKGNFPGRFSGRQFSNSRSEMNVSTLELGDSALYLCASSLGTGLSTQYFGPGTRLLVL.

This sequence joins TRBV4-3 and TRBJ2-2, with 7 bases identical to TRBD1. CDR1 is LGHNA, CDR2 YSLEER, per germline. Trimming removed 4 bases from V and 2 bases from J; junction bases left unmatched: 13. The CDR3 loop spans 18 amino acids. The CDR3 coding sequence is TGCGCCAGCAGCCGATCTCCTCCCGGGACAGCTAACACCGGGGAGCTGTTTTTT. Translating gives CASSRSPPGTANTGELFF.